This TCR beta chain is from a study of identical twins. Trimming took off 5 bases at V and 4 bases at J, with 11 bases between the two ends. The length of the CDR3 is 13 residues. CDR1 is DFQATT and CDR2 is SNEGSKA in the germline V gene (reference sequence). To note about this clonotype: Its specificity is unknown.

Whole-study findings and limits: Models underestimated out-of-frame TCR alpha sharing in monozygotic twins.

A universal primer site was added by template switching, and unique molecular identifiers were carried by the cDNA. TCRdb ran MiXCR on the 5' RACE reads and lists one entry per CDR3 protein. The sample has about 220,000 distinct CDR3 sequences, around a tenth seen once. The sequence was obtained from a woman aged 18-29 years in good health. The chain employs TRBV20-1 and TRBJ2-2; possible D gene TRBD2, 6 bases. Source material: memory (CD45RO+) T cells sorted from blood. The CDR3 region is CSARDFSTGELFF. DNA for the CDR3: TGCAGTGCTCGGGACTTCAGCACCGGGGAGCTGTTTTTT.